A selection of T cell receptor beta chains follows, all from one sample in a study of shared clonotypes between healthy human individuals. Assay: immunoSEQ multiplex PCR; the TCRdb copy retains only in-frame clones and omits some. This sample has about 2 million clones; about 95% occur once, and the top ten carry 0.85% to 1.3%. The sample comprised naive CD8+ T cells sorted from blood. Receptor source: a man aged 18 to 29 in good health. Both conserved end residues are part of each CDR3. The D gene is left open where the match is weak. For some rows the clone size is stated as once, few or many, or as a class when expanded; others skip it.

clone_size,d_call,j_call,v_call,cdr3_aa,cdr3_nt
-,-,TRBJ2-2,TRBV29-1,CSVEDLRTNTNTGELFF,TGCAGCGTTGAAGATCTTAGGACGAACACGAACACCGGGGAGCTGTTTTTT
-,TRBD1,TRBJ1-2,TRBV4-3,CASSQAVGQITIGHGYTF,TGCGCCAGCAGCCAAGCAGTGGGACAGATAACTATTGGGCATGGCTACACCTTC
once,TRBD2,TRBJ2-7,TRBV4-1,CASSHASGVSSYEQYF,TGCGCCAGCAGCCACGCTAGCGGGGTGAGCTCCTACGAGCAGTACTTC
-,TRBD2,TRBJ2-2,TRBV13,CASSLFAGGNTGELFF,TGTGCCAGCAGCCTATTCGCGGGAGGAAACACCGGGGAGCTGTTTTTT
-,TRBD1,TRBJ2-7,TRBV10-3,CAISGTGLNEQYF,TGTGCCATCAGCGGGACAGGGCTGAACGAGCAGTACTTC
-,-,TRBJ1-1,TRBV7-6,CASSFLTENTEAFF,TGTGCCAGCAGCTTCTTGACAGAGAACACTGAAGCTTTCTTT
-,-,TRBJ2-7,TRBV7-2,CASSLSRDHYEQYF,TGTGCCAGCAGCTTAAGCCGGGACCACTACGAGCAGTACTTC
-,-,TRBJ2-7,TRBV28,CASSLRGRAYEQYF,TGTGCCAGCAGTTTAAGGGGTCGAGCCTACGAGCAGTACTTC
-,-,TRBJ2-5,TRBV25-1,CASTLRGGGETQYF,TGTGCCAGCACCTTGAGGGGGGGCGGGGAGACCCAGTACTTC
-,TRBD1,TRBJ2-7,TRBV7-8,CASSLGTGGGDEQYF,TGTGCCAGCAGCTTAGGGACAGGGGGCGGGGACGAGCAGTACTTC
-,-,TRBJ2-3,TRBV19,CASSIGARRGGDTQYF,TGTGCCAGTAGTATAGGAGCCCGGCGAGGCGGAGATACGCAGTATTTT
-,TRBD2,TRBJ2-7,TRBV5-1,CASSPGEGRGEQYF,TGCGCCAGCAGCCCCGGGGAGGGGCGGGGGGAGCAGTACTTC
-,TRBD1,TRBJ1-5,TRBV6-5,CASSQTGVDQPQHF,TGTGCCAGCAGCCAAACAGGGGTCGATCAGCCCCAGCATTTT
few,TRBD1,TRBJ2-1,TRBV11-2,CASSTGTGADEQFF,TGTGCCAGCAGCACCGGGACAGGGGCGGATGAGCAGTTCTTC
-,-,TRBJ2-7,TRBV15,CATSRGGDSIYEQYF,TGTGCCACCAGCAGAGGGGGAGACTCGATTTACGAGCAGTACTTC
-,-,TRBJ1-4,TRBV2,CASVAWDGSNEKLFF,TGTGCCAGCGTGGCTTGGGACGGGTCTAATGAAAAACTGTTTTTT
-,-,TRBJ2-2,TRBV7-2,CASSLVVGELFF,TGTGCCAGCAGCTTAGTAGTCGGGGAGCTGTTTTTT
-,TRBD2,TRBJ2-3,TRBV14,CASSQEVASGSSRDTQYF,TGTGCCAGCAGCCAAGAAGTGGCTAGCGGGAGTTCCAGAGATACGCAGTATTTT
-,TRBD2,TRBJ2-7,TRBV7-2,CASSLGVAGYEQYF,TGTGCCAGCAGCTTAGGGGTAGCGGGCTACGAGCAGTACTTC
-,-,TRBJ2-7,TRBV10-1,CASSDDAGSYEQYF,TGCGCCAGCAGTGATGACGCGGGGTCCTACGAGCAGTACTTC
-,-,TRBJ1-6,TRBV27,CASSLTTGSNSPLHF,TGTGCCAGCAGTCTCACGACCGGGTCCAATTCACCCCTCCACTTT
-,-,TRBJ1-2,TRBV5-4,CASSLVQGADYGYTF,TGTGCCAGCAGCTTGGTACAGGGAGCGGACTATGGCTACACCTTC
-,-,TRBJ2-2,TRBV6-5,CASSYSARANTGELFF,TGTGCCAGCAGTTACTCGGCCAGGGCAAACACCGGGGAGCTGTTTTTT
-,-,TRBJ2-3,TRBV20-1,CSAGAADTQYF,TGCAGTGCTGGAGCCGCAGATACGCAGTATTTT
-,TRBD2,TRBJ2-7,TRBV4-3,CASSQAAGGWEQYF,TGCGCCAGCAGCCAAGCAGCGGGAGGGTGGGAGCAGTACTTC
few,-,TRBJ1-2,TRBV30,CAWSVEGYGYTF,TGTGCCTGGAGTGTTGAGGGATATGGCTACACCTTC
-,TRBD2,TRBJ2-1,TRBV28,CASRGAGELYNEQFF,TGTGCCAGTAGAGGAGCGGGAGAGCTCTACAATGAGCAGTTCTTC
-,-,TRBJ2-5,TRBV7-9,CASSPVTGRGETQYF,TGTGCCAGCAGCCCCGTTACAGGGAGAGGAGAGACCCAGTACTTC
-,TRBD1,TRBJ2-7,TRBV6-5,CASSRGQGSQEQYF,TGTGCCAGCAGCCGCGGACAGGGGAGTCAAGAGCAGTACTTC
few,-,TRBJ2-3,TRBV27,CASSLVGGLSTDTQYF,TGTGCCAGCAGTTTAGTGGGAGGCCTTAGCACAGATACGCAGTATTTT
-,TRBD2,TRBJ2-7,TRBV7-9,CASSQGLAGGRSHEQYF,TGTGCCAGCAGCCAGGGACTAGCGGGAGGGAGGAGCCACGAGCAGTACTTC
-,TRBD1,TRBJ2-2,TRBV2,CASSETLDRENTGELFF,TGTGCCAGCAGTGAGACATTGGACAGGGAGAACACCGGGGAGCTGTTTTTT
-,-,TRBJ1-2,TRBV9,CASSASNGYTF,TGTGCCAGCAGCGCCAGTAATGGCTACACCTTC
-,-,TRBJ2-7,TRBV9,CASSVAGGPYEQYF,TGTGCCAGCAGCGTAGCCGGGGGCCCCTACGAGCAGTACTTC
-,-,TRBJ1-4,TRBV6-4,CASSDSGGELFF,TGTGCCAGCAGTGACTCAGGCGGAGAACTGTTTTTT
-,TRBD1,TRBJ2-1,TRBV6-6,CASSPTGGWNEQFF,TGTGCCAGCAGTCCTACAGGGGGCTGGAATGAGCAGTTCTTC
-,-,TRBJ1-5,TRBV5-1,CASSLGPNQPQHF,TGCGCCAGCAGCTTGGGGCCGAATCAGCCCCAGCATTTT
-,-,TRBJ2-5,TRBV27,CASSLVGFGETQYF,TGTGCCAGCAGTCTCGTGGGTTTCGGAGAGACCCAGTACTTC
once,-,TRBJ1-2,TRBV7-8,CASSSFIGSGYTF,TGTGCCAGCAGCTCCTTCATAGGGAGTGGCTACACCTTC
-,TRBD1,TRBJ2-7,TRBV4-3,CASSQDLETGVSYEQYF,TGCGCCAGCAGCCAAGACCTAGAGACAGGGGTATCCTACGAGCAGTACTTC
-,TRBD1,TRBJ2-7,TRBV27,CASRPGQPGSEQYF,TGTGCCAGCAGGCCGGGACAGCCCGGATCCGAGCAGTACTTC
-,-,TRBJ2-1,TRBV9,CASSLVPSDEQFF,TGTGCCAGCAGCTTAGTTCCAAGCGATGAGCAGTTCTTC
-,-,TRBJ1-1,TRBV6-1,CASSDDGEAPEAFF,TGTGCCAGCAGTGATGACGGAGAGGCCCCTGAAGCTTTCTTT
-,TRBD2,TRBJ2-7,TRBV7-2,CASSLSLANTYEQYF,TGTGCCAGCAGCTTATCACTAGCGAATACCTACGAGCAGTACTTC
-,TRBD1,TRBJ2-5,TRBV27,CASSDEYGTGVQETQYF,TGTGCCAGCAGCGATGAGTATGGGACAGGAGTCCAAGAGACCCAGTACTTC
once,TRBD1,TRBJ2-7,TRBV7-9,CASSRDEGAYEQYF,TGTGCCAGCAGCCGGGATGAGGGGGCGTACGAGCAGTACTTC
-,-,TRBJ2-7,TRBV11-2,CASSLEGASYEQYF,TGTGCCAGCAGCTTAGAGGGGGCCTCCTACGAGCAGTACTTC
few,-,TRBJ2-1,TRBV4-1,CASSQDLNEQFF,TGCGCCAGCAGCCAAGATTTAAATGAGCAGTTCTTC
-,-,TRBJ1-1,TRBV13,CASSPGRDTEAFF,TGTGCCAGCAGCCCTGGGAGGGACACTGAAGCTTTCTTT